This T cell receptor beta chain was identified in a study of shared clonotypes between healthy human individuals (dated by TCRdb to 2019 to 2021). A note on the overall study: Three men and a couple of women, aged 18 to 49 years, made up the cohort. To estimate repertoire size and how much clonotypes are shared between individuals, the study performed deep sequencing of blood TCR repertoires from a few healthy adults. Libraries were prepared and TCR repertoires were sequenced by different laboratories using diverse techniques, in order to increase sequencing depth and limit assay-specific biases. Per donor, leukapheresis produced somewhere between about 0.9 and 9.5 billion PBMCs. The research as a whole found: Pairwise subsampling led to the expectation that sequencing depth would affect the degree of clonotype sharing among donors. The genetic and exposure-history diversity represented was limited by the small number of donors. Sampling was restricted to blood, and TCR repertoires in tissues likely differ from the TCR repertoires found in blood.

Points on this clone: It has no known antigen specificity. The record has no base qualities; no much larger clone is one base away.

The donors were healthy, HIV-negative adults who had no recently reported acute infections or vaccinations. Only Caucasian adults living in Nashville, Tennessee, USA were represented among the donors. For unsorted samples, tens of millions of PBMCs were counted, and genomic DNA was extracted using the QIAamp DNA Blood Mini kit. Blood was obtained by leukapheresis, after which PBMCs were separated by Ficoll-Histopaque density gradient centrifugation and cryopreserved in liquid nitrogen vapor phase. TCR CDR3 regions were amplified from genomic DNA by multiplex PCR using the deep immunoSEQ assay. Genomic DNA extracted from each cell subset was distributed evenly over all wells of several immunoSEQ 96-well plates, and each plate served as one replicate. Each replicate PCR for unsorted PBMC received about 300 ng genomic DNA, equal to about 30,000 T cell genomes. Genomic DNA from unsorted PBMC was sequenced over ten immunoSEQ deep assay plates. Purified libraries were measured with a Qubit 3.0 fluorometer, size-checked on a Bioanalyzer 2100, and measured again with the KAPA Library Quantification kit. A separate single-read 150-cycle Illumina NextSeq 550 flow cell was used to sequence each immunoSEQ 96-well plate. Per the original workflow: The immunoSEQ output contained only junctional sequences without quality scores, so filtering could not match that applied to full-length reads. To assign V/J genes and CDR3, sequences were annotated using PyIR, a Python wrapper for IgBLAST v1.9, with IMGT germline references. Any read was removed if the V/J assignment was weak (E-value above 1e-6), the CDR3 was missing, or the read contained stop codons, out-of-frame junctions, or ambiguous translated residues. V3J clonotypes were defined as sequences sharing the same inferred V gene, J gene, and CDR3 amino acid sequence. Percentage overlap between repertoires was calculated by dividing the number of shared unique clonotypes by the size of the smaller repertoire. Three approaches were used to assess repertoire richness: RTK rarefaction, the Chao1 estimator, and Recon v2.1 estimates of unobserved clonotypes. This is the immuneACCESS table as TCRdb keeps it, with only in-frame sequences that have V and J called. A part of the clones is gone; compared with another copy, unresolved V genes explain less than half, and the rest is unexplained. Clone size and V and J calls were adopted from that table, with D and trimming inferred from the DNA. The sample table shows about half a million clones, and roughly 80% are seen once. The biggest ten clones account for 12% of the sample.

The CDR3 spans 15 residues, from the cysteine through the phenylalanine. Only the CDR3 portion is preserved as DNA: 45 bases, with reading frame beginning at the first base. As encoded in the germline V gene, CDR1 is MNHEY while CDR2 is SVGAGI. The TCR was taken from a woman aged 40 to 50 in good health. Some clones in this sample may be carry-over from other donors' samples. The V and J genes are TRBV6-5 and TRBJ2-5; TRBD1 lines up with 7 middle nucleotides. TRBJ2-7 matches the DNA end more closely, so the J call is doubtful. The specimen was PBMCs. CDR3 sequence: CASSTYRGGSYEQYF. The DNA sequence is as follows: TGTGCCAGCAGTACCTACAGGGGTGGGTCCTACGAGCAGTACTTC.